This T cell receptor (beta chain) was obtained from a study of shared clonotypes between healthy human individuals. Across the whole study: Every donor yielded three CD4 naive, three CD4 memory, two CD8 naive and one CD8 memory plate.

Germline V CDR1 and CDR2: SGHVS, FQNEAQ. The CDR3 runs to 12 residues. Trimming removed 5 bases from V and 6 bases from J, with 9 bases in between. Here immunoSEQ multiplex PCR was the method, and the copy in TCRdb shows in-frame clones only, minus some. The profile shows 2 million to 3 million clones, 85% to 95% of them singletons. This clone was found a few times. CD4+ cells yielded CD45RA+ naive and CD45RA-negative memory subsets. The clonotype comes from a man aged 18-30 years in good health. The chain employs TRBV7-8 and TRBJ2-3, with D possibly being TRBD2 (5 bases). Sequencing used naive CD4+ T cells sorted from blood. This sample's subset: CD45RA+ positively selected. Here the CDR3 DNA reads TGTGCCAGCAGCCGGCGCGGGGATACGCAGTATTTT. This translates into CASSRRGDTQYF.